The present T cell receptor (beta chain) was sequenced within a study of radiotherapy plus CTLA-4 blockade in lung cancer. Across the study: Overall, around 18% of patients showed an objective response, while 31% attained disease control. The study, taken as a whole, reports: Among reported predictors of response, early blood T cell clone dynamics with interferon-beta performed best. In blood, after radiotherapy plus ipilimumab, tumor-derived TCR clones expanded.

A remark on this clone: Its antigen remains unknown.

Trimming took off 5 bases at V and 10 bases at J, with 23 bases between the two ends. This CDR3 region has 14 residues. Looked up from germline, CDR1 is GTSNPN and CDR2 is SVGIG (reference sequence). The method was immunoSEQ multiplex PCR; TCRdb's version includes in-frame clones alone and lacks a portion of them. The data hold tens of thousands of clones, with roughly 79% observed a single time. This clonotype was obtained from a human donor with non-small cell lung cancer who had a partial response to radiotherapy plus ipilimumab. Some clones in this sample may be carry-over from other donors' samples. The sample was peripheral blood, taken from a patient treated with radiotherapy plus ipilimumab. The chain carries TRBV30 and TRBJ2-5; D uncertain. The CDR3 bases are TGTGCCTGGGAACCCTCTTTTGGAGTGACGGGCCAGTACTTC. This gives the protein CAWEPSFGVTGQYF.